These 24 T cell receptor beta chains share one sample of origin, sequenced in a study of T cell changes during pregnancy in multiple sclerosis. Assay used: immunoSEQ multiplex PCR; TCRdb lists only in-frame clones, some missing. The data show some 80,000 clones, under 95% seen once. The starting material was peripheral blood, obtained before pregnancy. The receptors stem from a female donor with multiple sclerosis, enrolled in a pregnancy study.

This clone was seen once. DNA of the CDR3: TGCGCCAGCAGCTTGGAAATCGGGGAGCAGTACTTC. Its protein is CASSLEIGEQYF. The J gene is TRBJ2-7, the V gene TRBV5-1; D remains ambiguous. Trimming stripped 0 bases from V and 7 bases from J, with 8 bases between. There are 12 residues in the CDR3. Germline CDR1 and CDR2: SGHRS and YFSETQ. Full variable domain (remainder filled in from reference TRBV5-1 and TRBJ2-7): KAGVTQTPRYLIKTRGQQVTLSCSPISGHRSVSWYQQTPGQGLQFLFEYFSETQRNKGNFPGRFSGRQFSNSRSEMNVSTLELGDSALYLCASSLEIGEQYFGPGTRLTVT.

The J gene is TRBJ2-2, the V gene TRBV12-5; D remains ambiguous. V lost 4 bases to trimming and J lost 7 bases, with 13 bases between them. Germline V lookup: CDR1 LGHNT, CDR2 FRNRAP. This CDR3 has 14 residues. The CDR3 loop is CASGSSLSSGELFF. The CDR3 DNA is TGTGCTAGTGGTTCCTCCCTTTCGAGCGGGGAGCTGTTTTTT.

The V gene is TRBV27, the J gene TRBJ2-1, with 8 bases matching TRBD1. This CDR3 has 16 residues. Germline V gene sequence: CDR1 MNHEY, CDR2 SMNVEV (reference sequence). V lost 6 bases and J lost 0; bases outside the gene matches: 7. The CDR3, as DNA: TGTGCCAGCAGACCACCCCAGGGGGCCTCCTACAATGAGCAGTTCTTC. Its translation is CASRPPQGASYNEQFF.

V usage is TRBV23-1 and J usage is TRBJ1-6, with unresolved D. TRBV23-1 belongs to the ORF category, with a function that is uncertain. Deletions cut 5 bases from V and 6 bases from J, with 5 bases between. This CDR3 region has 12 residues. The CDR3 DNA reads TGCGCCAGCAGTGCTACTAATTCACCCCTCCACTTT. Protein product: CASSATNSPLHF.

The genes are TRBV2 and TRBJ2-1; D unresolved. V lost 4 bases, J lost 1 base, and 11 bases lay in between. CDR3 length equals 15 residues. CDR1 is SNHLY, CDR2 FYNNEI, per germline. CDR3 nucleotide sequence: TGTGCCAGCAGTGGTCTGTCCGGGTCCTACAATGAGCAGTTCTTC. As protein: CASSGLSGSYNEQFF.

The chain carries TRBV5-1 and TRBJ2-5, with 8 bases lining up with TRBD2. This CDR3 spans 15 amino acids. Trimming at V came to 4 bases and at J to 5 bases, leaving 10 bases not matched to a gene. Looked up from germline, CDR1 is SGHRS and CDR2 is YFSETQ. The DNA for the CDR3 is TGCGCCAGCAGCCCCTCGGGAGGGGTGGGGGAGACCCAGTACTTC. This encodes CASSPSGGVGETQYF.

The rearrangement uses TRBV29-1 and TRBJ2-7; tentative D call: TRBD1 (6 bases). There are 12 residues in the CDR3. CDR1 is SQVTM and CDR2 is ANQGSEA in the germline V gene. With 5 bases removed from V and 2 bases from J, the gap between germline ends came to 10 bases. The CDR3, as DNA: TGCAGCGTTTGGGACAATCCCTACGAGCAGTACTTC. This sequence encodes CSVWDNPYEQYF.

The chain is built from TRBV13 and TRBJ1-1, with D hard to call. Germline-derived CDR1 and CDR2 are PRHDT and FYEKMQ (reference sequence). Between the trimmed V and J ends, which lost 5 bases and 3 bases, there was a span of 13 bases. This CDR3 comprises 14 residues. CDR3 bases: TGTGCCAGCAGCCCTACGTCGAGGGACACTGAAGCTTTCTTT. It translates to CASSPTSRDTEAFF.

V gene TRBV30 combines with J gene TRBJ2-3; 7 nucleotides line up with TRBD1. CDR1 GTSNPN and CDR2 SVGIG come from the germline V gene (reference sequence). CDR3 length equals 19 residues. With V trimmed by 1 base and J by 4 bases, 20 bases remained unmatched. CDR3 protein: CAWSGPNQFGKGAPDTQYF. The CDR3 DNA reads TGTGCCTGGAGTGGCCCAAACCAGTTTGGGAAGGGGGCTCCAGATACGCAGTATTTT.

The chain uses TRBV29-1 and TRBJ2-7, with 7 bases lining up with TRBD1. The CDR3 is 11 amino acids. The V and J ends lost 0 bases and 9 bases, in that order; junction bases with no gene match: 2. Per the germline V gene, CDR1 is SQVTM and CDR2 is ANQGSEA. The DNA for the CDR3 is TGCAGCGTTGAAGAGGGGACAGTGCAGTACTTC. This gives the protein CSVEEGTVQYF.

The chain uses TRBV14 and TRBJ1-3; D is unclear. The V end was cut by 1 base, the J end by 4 bases, with 11 bases between. The germline gives CDR1 SGHDN, CDR2 FVKESK. This CDR3 is 15 amino acids long. The DNA for the CDR3 is TGTGCCAGCAGCCAAGGGCGTGGGCTCGGAAACACCATATATTTT. Residues: CASSQGRGLGNTIYF.

The J gene is TRBJ2-7, the V gene TRBV14, with D possibly TRBD2 on 6 matching bases. CDR1 and CDR2 from the germline V gene are SGHDN and FVKESK. This CDR3 spans 15 amino acids. The ends were cut back, 2 bases at V and 2 bases at J, with 13 bases in the middle. CDR3 sequence: CASSQTTAGTYEQYF. The CDR3 DNA sequence: TGTGCCAGCAGCCAAACGACAGCGGGCACCTACGAGCAGTACTTC. Filled out from reference TRBV14 and TRBJ2-7, the complete variable domain reads EAGVTQFPSHSVIEKGQTVTLRCDPISGHDNLYWYRRVMGKEIKFLLHFVKESKQDESGMPNNRFLAERTGGTYSTLKVQPAELEDSGVYFCASSQTTAGTYEQYFGPGTRLTVT.

In the case of this clone: Other DNA sequences from this sample encode an identical CDR3 as well. The chain carries TRBV29-1 and TRBJ1-3; D is undetermined. Per germline, CDR1 SQVTM and CDR2 ANQGSEA. This CDR3 has 11 amino acids. V was clipped by 4 bases and J by 4 bases, with 5 bases between them. This chain's CDR3 is CSVVLGNTIYF. The CDR3 DNA sequence: TGCAGCGTTGTTCTAGGAAACACCATATATTTT.

The chain joins TRBV7-8 to TRBJ1-1; TRBD1 is a possible D gene (6 bases). With 6 bases removed from V and 11 bases from J, the gap between germline ends came to 13 bases. This CDR3 spans 11 amino acids. Germline CDR1 reads SGHVS; CDR2 reads FQNEAQ. CDR3 protein: CASSSGVQAFF. For the CDR3, the DNA is TGTGCCAGCAGTTCAGGGGTGCAGGCTTTCTTT.

This rearrangement joins TRBV5-6 to TRBJ2-7; 7 bases line up with TRBD1. This CDR3 spans 15 amino acids. The germline V gene encodes CDR1 SGHDT and CDR2 YYEEEE. V dropped 7 bases and J dropped 6; count of bases not matched to a gene: 16. The CDR3 DNA reads as TGTGCCAGCGGGGCGCCCGGGACAGTCGGTCGCGAGCAGTACTTC. It specifies CASGAPGTVGREQYF.

The chain carries TRBV7-2 and TRBJ2-2; D is unclear. The CDR3 consists of 16 residues. Germline assignment: CDR1 SGHTA and CDR2 FQGNSA. With 6 bases removed from V and 0 bases from J, the gap between germline ends came to 14 bases. The CDR3 loop reads CASSPIKLPNTGELFF. CDR3 coding DNA: TGTGCCAGCAGTCCTATCAAACTCCCGAACACCGGGGAGCTGTTTTTT.

This chain connects TRBV13 to TRBJ2-3; 7 bases are shared with TRBD2. J lost 2 bases, V lost 3 bases, and 8 bases had no gene match. This CDR3 spans 16 amino acids. Germline assignment: CDR1 PRHDT and CDR2 FYEKMQ (reference sequence). The CDR3 DNA follows: TGTGCCAGCAGCTTTAGCGGCGGGGGAATCACAGATACGCAGTATTTT. Its translation is CASSFSGGGITDTQYF.

The chain joins TRBV5-6 to TRBJ2-1; D unclear. CDR1 and CDR2 (germline): SGHDT, YYEEEE. The CDR3 length is 11 residues. Trimming removed 5 bases from V and 9 bases from J, with 9 bases in between. The CDR3 loop reads CASRVLSEQFF. CDR3 DNA: TGTGCCAGCAGAGTCCTAAGTGAGCAGTTCTTC.

This clone was picked up a small number of times. The chain couples TRBV19 to TRBJ1-6; 8 bases match TRBD1. The CDR3 has 14 amino acids. Losses at the gene ends were 6 bases for V and 7 bases for J; bases not matched to a gene: 5. Germline V gives CDR1 LNHDA, CDR2 SQIVND (reference sequence). In DNA form, the CDR3 reads TGTGCCAGTAGAATACAGGGGGGAAATTCACCCCTCCACTTT. Amino acids: CASRIQGGNSPLHF.

The J gene is TRBJ2-5, the V gene TRBV11-2; maybe TRBD2 (7 bases). The CDR3 spans 13 residues. The germline CDR1 and CDR2 sequences are SGHAT and FQNNGV. The germline V and J ends were trimmed by 10 bases and 2 bases, with 14 bases remaining between them. CDR3 loop: CATSRGTQETQYF. The CDR3 DNA sequence: TGTGCCACATCGCGGGGGACACAAGAGACCCAGTACTTC.

V is TRBV15 and J is TRBJ2-6; TRBD1 might be the D (6 bases). Deletions cut 5 bases from V and 0 bases from J, with 11 bases between. The germline V gene encodes CDR1 LNHNV and CDR2 YYDKDF (reference sequence). The CDR3 sequence is 16 residues long. The CDR3: CATSPDRFSGANVLTF. DNA for the CDR3: TGTGCCACCAGCCCCGACAGGTTCTCTGGGGCCAACGTCCTGACTTTC.

The rearrangement uses TRBV27 and TRBJ2-3; possible D gene TRBD2, 6 bases. Looked up from germline, CDR1 is MNHEY and CDR2 is SMNVEV (reference sequence). V was shortened by 7 bases and J by 6 bases, with 8 bases between the two germline ends. This CDR3 has 11 residues. The CDR3 sequence: CASKEGDTQYF. The CDR3 DNA is TGTGCCAGCAAGGAGGGGGATACGCAGTATTTT.

This clone showed up just once. CDR3 nucleotides: TGTGCCAGCAGCAGGGGGGGGGTAGAGACCCAGTACTTC. Translated: CASSRGGVETQYF. The chain is built from TRBV7-9 and TRBJ2-5, with a possible D match to TRBD2 (7 bases). This CDR3 comprises 13 residues. From germline, CDR1 is SEHNR and CDR2 FQNEAQ (reference sequence). Trimming took 5 bases from V and 4 from J, leaving 11 bases between them. The whole variable domain, remainder taken from reference TRBV7-9 and TRBJ2-5, is DTGVSQNPRHKITKRGQNVTFRCDPISEHNRLYWYRQTLGQGPEFLTYFQNEAQLEKSRLLSDRFSAERPKGSFSTLEIQRTEQGDSAMYLCASSRGGVETQYFGPGTRLLVL.

The rearrangement joins TRBV6-1 to TRBJ2-3; 12 bases match TRBD2. V lost 3 bases to trimming and J lost 6 bases; unmatched junction nucleotides: 7. The CDR3 runs to 16 residues. Germline V lookup: CDR1 MNHNS, CDR2 SASEGT. CDR3: CASSESLAGGRDTQYF. In DNA, the CDR3 is TGTGCCAGCAGTGAGTCTCTAGCGGGGGGGCGGGATACGCAGTATTTT.